One and the same sample provided the 22 T cell receptor beta chains below, sequenced in a study of blood T cell repertoires in COVID-19. Clones were read by immunoSEQ multiplex PCR, and TCRdb kept only the in-frame ones, dropping some. The sample consists of 200,000 to 300,000 clones, approximately 88% of them appearing once. Source material: peripheral blood. These receptors were taken from a woman in her 30s with COVID-19, enrolled during active disease.

The rearrangement uses TRBV6-5 and TRBJ1-2; TRBD1 might be the D (6 bases). The CDR3 runs to 15 residues. Between the trimmed V and J ends, which lost 7 bases and 0 bases, there was a span of 15 bases. From germline, CDR1 is MNHEY and CDR2 SVGAGI. In DNA, the CDR3 is TGTGCCAGCATTAATACAGGGAGCACTAACTATGGCTACACCTTC. Amino acids: CASINTGSTNYGYTF.

The gene calls are TRBV28 and TRBJ2-3, with D maybe TRBD1 (5 bases). The V gene lost 3 bases and the J gene lost 0 bases, with 10 bases spanning the gap. Germline loops: CDR1 MDHEN, CDR2 SYDVKM. This CDR3 comprises 15 residues. The chain's CDR3 is CASSFGQPSTDTQYF. As DNA, the CDR3 is TGTGCCAGCAGTTTCGGACAACCTAGCACAGATACGCAGTATTTT.

This rearrangement joins TRBV7-9 to TRBJ2-3, with D possibly matching TRBD1 (6 bases). Germline values: CDR1 SEHNR, CDR2 FQNEAQ (reference sequence). CDR3 length: 19 amino acids. Trimming removed 4 bases from V and 0 bases from J, with 23 bases in between. Written as DNA, the CDR3 is TGTGCCAGCAGCTCCCCAGGGGACGGACGGGCATTTAGCACAGATACGCAGTATTTT. Residues: CASSSPGDGRAFSTDTQYF.

The chain links TRBV11-2 to TRBJ1-2; a possible D gene is TRBD1 (6 bases). The ends were cut back, 4 bases at V and 5 bases at J, with 17 bases in the middle. The germline V gene encodes CDR1 SGHAT and CDR2 FQNNGV. The CDR3 is made up of 15 amino acids. CDR3: CASSSYSDRLYGYTF. The CDR3 DNA is TGTGCCAGCAGCTCCTATTCCGACAGGTTATATGGCTACACCTTC.

The V and J genes are TRBV24-1 and TRBJ2-5, with D tentatively TRBD1 (5 bases). V gave up 3 bases and J gave up 3 bases, with 7 bases separating them. The CDR3 is made up of 13 amino acids. Germline lookup yields CDR1 KGHDR and CDR2 SFDVKD. CDR3 nucleotides: TGTGCCACCAGTGATGGGGCCAAAGAGACCCAGTACTTC. This encodes CATSDGAKETQYF.

The CDR3 coding sequence is TGTGCCAGCAGTACAGATTTCCAAGAGACCCAGTACTTC. Protein product: CASSTDFQETQYF. The chain uses TRBV2 and TRBJ2-5, with D hard to call. The CDR3 covers 13 residues. The V end was cut by 5 bases, the J end by 1 base, with 8 bases between. In germline, CDR1 is SNHLY, CDR2 FYNNEI. The full variable domain, in which reference TRBV2 and TRBJ2-5 provide the parts outside the CDR3, is EPEVTQTPSHQVTQMGQEVILRCVPISNHLYFYWYRQILGQKVEFLVSFYNNEISEKSEIFDDQFSVERPDGSNFTLKIRSTKLEDSAMYFCASSTDFQETQYFGPGTRLLVL.

The V call is TRBV2, the J call TRBJ2-5; no definite D call. This CDR3 spans 11 amino acids. Germline CDR1 SNHLY, CDR2 FYNNEI. V was shortened by 7 bases and J by 4 bases, with 7 bases between the two germline ends. The CDR3 protein is CASNLLETQYF. The CDR3 DNA reads TGTGCCAGCAACCTATTAGAGACCCAGTACTTC.

The chain carries TRBV4-3 and TRBJ1-3; 7 bases map to TRBD1. CDR3 length equals 16 residues. From germline, CDR1 is LGHNA and CDR2 YSLEER. V dropped 0 bases and J dropped 3; count of bases not matched to a gene: 5. This CDR3 reads CASSQDRQGRGNTIYF. The CDR3 DNA follows: TGCGCCAGCAGCCAAGACAGACAGGGTCGTGGAAACACCATATATTTT.

The V and J genes are TRBV25-1 and TRBJ2-7; 9 bases map to TRBD2. J gave up 2 bases and V 3 bases, and 8 bases lay outside the gene matches. Germline V gene data show CDR1 as MGHDK and CDR2 as SYGVNS. This CDR3 is 16 amino acids long. The CDR3 region is CASSDRERGATYEQYF. In nucleotides, the CDR3 is TGTGCCAGCAGTGATAGAGAGCGGGGGGCGACCTACGAGCAGTACTTC.

J is TRBJ2-4 and V is TRBV28; a possible D gene is TRBD1 (7 bases). Germline CDR1 MDHEN, CDR2 SYDVKM. Trimming pared 2 bases from V and 6 bases from J, leaving 20 bases between. The CDR3 contains 17 residues. CDR3 protein: CASSLTGQKGRRNIQYF. DNA of the CDR3: TGTGCCAGCAGTTTAACGGGACAGAAGGGGAGGAGAAACATTCAGTACTTC.

This rearrangement joins TRBV2 to TRBJ2-3; D unresolved. V was cut by 10 bases and J by 2 bases, with 10 bases left in between. This CDR3 comprises 12 residues. Germline V gives CDR1 SNHLY, CDR2 FYNNEI. The CDR3 is CATRLTTDTQYF. CDR3 nucleotide sequence: TGTGCCACCCGACTTACCACAGATACGCAGTATTTT. Based on the CDR3 plus reference TRBV2 and TRBJ2-3, the full variable domain is EPEVTQTPSHQVTQMGQEVILRCVPISNHLYFYWYRQILGQKVEFLVSFYNNEISEKSEIFDDQFSVERPDGSNFTLKIRSTKLEDSAMYFCATRLTTDTQYFGPGTRLTVL.

The genes are TRBV5-4 and TRBJ1-2; 8 nucleotides align to TRBD1. The trim removed 0 bases at V and 3 bases at J, leaving 4 bases unmatched. The germline V gene has CDR1 SGHNT and CDR2 YYREEE (reference sequence). CDR3 size: 15 residues. CDR3: CASSLGPGGDYGYTF. As DNA, the CDR3 is TGTGCCAGCAGCTTGGGGCCAGGGGGCGACTATGGCTACACCTTC.

This chain connects TRBV2 to TRBJ2-3; 8 bases agree with TRBD2. The ends lost 6 bases at V and 1 base at J; junction bases unmatched: 9. The CDR3 length is 16 residues. Germline V CDR1 and CDR2: SNHLY, FYNNEI. Written as DNA, the CDR3 is TGTGCCAGCAGCAACGCGGGAGCGGGAGGCACAGATACGCAGTATTTT. Protein sequence: CASSNAGAGGTDTQYF.

V gene TRBV7-2 combines with J gene TRBJ2-7; no definite D call. CDR1 SGHTA and CDR2 FQGNSA come from the germline V gene. The CDR3 has 11 amino acids. V lost 6 bases and J lost 2, with 5 bases in between. The CDR3 DNA sequence: TGTGCCAGCAGTGCTACCTACGAGCAGTACTTC. This sequence encodes CASSATYEQYF.

The chain employs TRBV5-1 and TRBJ2-1; TRBD2 might be the D (6 bases). This CDR3 contains 15 residues. V was clipped by 0 bases and J by 5 bases, with 12 bases between them. From germline, CDR1 is SGHRS and CDR2 YFSETQ. CDR3 protein: CASSLEGGTNNEQFF. As DNA, the CDR3 is TGCGCCAGCAGCTTGGAAGGCGGGACCAACAATGAGCAGTTCTTC.

Note on this clone: An end of the junction does not agree with germline; a read error may underlie this. The gene calls are TRBV7-7 and TRBJ2-2; weak D call: TRBD2 (6 bases). The CDR3 has 15 residues. Germline CDR1 SSHAT, CDR2 FNYEAQ (reference sequence). In DNA, the CDR3 is TGTGCTAGCAGCTTAGTGTCGGGGGAAACCGGGGAGCTGTTTTTT. This gives the protein CASSLVSGETGELFF.

The rearrangement joins TRBV5-6 to TRBJ1-1; D unresolved. CDR3 length: 15 amino acids. The ends were cut back, 3 bases at V and 2 bases at J, with 14 bases in the middle. Germline loops: CDR1 SGHDT, CDR2 YYEEEE. The CDR3 sequence is CASSWRTGANTEAFF. The CDR3 DNA reads as TGTGCCAGCAGCTGGAGGACCGGAGCCAACACTGAAGCTTTCTTT.

This clone appeared once. This chain uses TRBV5-1 with TRBJ2-1, with 11 bases that match TRBD2. Germline CDR1 and CDR2: SGHRS and YFSETQ. V lost 3 bases, J lost 2 bases, and 4 bases stayed unmatched. The CDR3 sequence is 16 residues long. This chain's CDR3 is CASSSLTSGAYNEQFF. The CDR3 coding sequence is TGCGCCAGCAGCTCGCTGACTAGCGGGGCCTACAATGAGCAGTTCTTC. Full variable domain (outside the CDR3, taken from reference TRBV5-1 and TRBJ2-1): KAGVTQTPRYLIKTRGQQVTLSCSPISGHRSVSWYQQTPGQGLQFLFEYFSETQRNKGNFPGRFSGRQFSNSRSEMNVSTLELGDSALYLCASSSLTSGAYNEQFFGPGTRLTVL.

V gene TRBV7-2 combines with J gene TRBJ1-2; no clear D. V gave up 3 bases and J gave up 5 bases, with 13 bases separating them. This CDR3 has 14 amino acids. Per germline, CDR1 SGHTA and CDR2 FQGNSA. The CDR3 DNA reads as TGTGCCAGCAGCTTCGGGGTTAGGGAGTATGGCTACACCTTC. Translated: CASSFGVREYGYTF.

J is TRBJ2-3 and V is TRBV7-9; D unresolved. The CDR3 totals 12 residues. V lost 5 bases to trimming and J lost 6 bases, with 9 bases between them. CDR1 is SEHNR, CDR2 FQNEAQ, per germline (reference sequence). CDR3 sequence reads: CASSPYEDTQYF. CDR3 coding DNA: TGTGCCAGCAGCCCATACGAGGATACGCAGTATTTT.

V and J are TRBV7-8 and TRBJ2-7, with D hard to call. The germline V gene has CDR1 SGHVS and CDR2 FQNEAQ. CDR3 length: 13 residues. V was clipped by 5 bases and J by 0 bases, with 8 bases between them. The CDR3: CASSPPSSYEQYF. The CDR3 DNA sequence: TGTGCCAGCAGCCCCCCGAGCTCCTACGAGCAGTACTTC.

The DNA for the CDR3 is TGTGCCAGTAGACCGGGACAGGATCGTTATGGCTACACCTTC. It codes for CASRPGQDRYGYTF. The V gene is TRBV19, the J gene TRBJ1-2; 8 bases line up with TRBD1. J was trimmed by 5 bases and V by 6 bases; bases with no gene match: 8. This CDR3 has 14 amino acids. The germline V gene has CDR1 LNHDA and CDR2 SQIVND (reference sequence).